Reported below is one T cell receptor beta chain. Its antigen remains unidentified. No much larger clonotype is one base removed from it; base qualities were not supplied. The time point label for this specimen denotes: week 35, safety follow-up. Each vaccine dose, consisting of 300 ug of a 20-mer mutant IDH1 peptide in Montanide, was administered subcutaneously with topical imiquimod. Across visits V03 through V10, patients got a total of eight vaccinations, given in weeks 1, 3, 5, 7, 11, 15, 19 and 23. Newly diagnosed WHO grade 3 or 4 IDH1-mutant astrocytomas showing loss of nuclear ATRX were present in the donors. The samples were drawn from NOA16, a multicentre, single-arm, open-label phase I trial in Germany that tested a mutant IDH1 peptide vaccine in humans for the first time. Genomic DNA for TCRB sequencing was extracted from EDTA blood using the DNeasy Blood and Tissue Kit. This record belongs to a study of a mutant IDH1 vaccine in newly diagnosed glioma (dated by TCRdb to the early 2020s). Some background on the complete study: Vaccination started 4-6 weeks after radiotherapy alone, or was given together with temozolomide cycles in the groups whose treatment included chemotherapy. Longitudinal TCRB deep sequencing was done for fewer than 30 treated patients, wherever samples were available for exploratory analyses. Peripheral blood was drawn at six visits: V03 (baseline), V05, V07, V10, V12 and V13. Of the approximately 30 treated patients, approximately 62% were male and 37.5% were female, and the mean age was roughly 40 years. The week-35 safety follow-up was designated visit V12, and the week-47 end of study was designated visit V13. Prior to enrollment, patients had been given standard therapy consisting of radiotherapy alone, temozolomide alone, or radiochemotherapy with temozolomide, with the combination given to most patients.

Library preparation was by the immunoSEQ multiplex PCR assay. The hsTCRB Kit was used according to the manufacturer's protocol to amplify rearranged TCR beta chain sequences. Sequencing of TCRB libraries was carried out on an Illumina MiSeq. As for how the authors treated the data: Demultiplexing, trimming and gene mapping were performed with the kit vendor's proprietary platform. The table comes from immuneACCESS by way of TCRdb, which keeps in-frame sequences with V and J called. Part of the clones is missing from these tables; in studies checked, under half for an unresolved V gene and the rest for unknown reasons. Clonal size and the V and J genes are those of that table, whereas D and trimming came from the DNA. The sample profile shows about 69,000 clones; approximately 86% of them were found once. 2% to 2.5% of the sample is in the top ten clones. The full study reports these points: Availability determined which PBMC samples were chosen for TCRB deep sequencing. According to the authors, sample limitations meant that analyses of patient blood samples could not be reproduced. Pseudoprogression seemed to be unrelated to changes in the top peripheral T cell clonotypes found by TCRB sequencing. Immune responses induced by the vaccine were seen in approximately 93% of patients across multiple MHC alleles.

Cut back by 3 bases and 7 bases, the V and J ends lie 12 bases apart. The CDR1 and CDR2 encoded by the germline V gene are MDHEN and SYDVKM. Its CDR3 holds 14 amino acids, cysteine through phenylalanine. The DNA shown is the 42-base CDR3, in frame from base 1. Sequences were derived from PBMCs, sampled from a glioma patient whose treatment included an IDH1 peptide vaccine. The source is a man younger than 40 with glioma. The chain joins TRBV28 to TRBJ1-4, with TRBD1 perhaps the D gene, on 6 matching bases. The DNA sequence is as follows: TGTGCCAGCAGTTTGGGGGGGCTCGGTGAAAAACTGTTTTTT. This codes for CASSLGGLGEKLFF.